This TCR beta chain was sequenced in a study of blood T cell repertoires in COVID-19. Across the whole study: T cells, B-cell-depleted T cells, or PBMCs provided the cDNA or gDNA that served as material.

Germline loops: CDR1 SGHTA, CDR2 FQGNSA. This CDR3 spans 16 amino acids. The V end lost 5 bases, the J end lost 4 bases, and 19 bases lay between the germline ends. Sequenced by immunoSEQ multiplex PCR; TCRdb stores in-frame clones only, minus some. The sample carries about 34,000 clones, 80% recorded once. This chain joins TRBV7-2 and TRBJ2-3, with TRBD2 as a possible D gene (6 bases). Sequenced input: peripheral blood. The origin of this receptor is a woman aged 65 to 85 with acute or convalescent COVID-19. The CDR3 loop is CASSPESPGAADTQYF. CDR3 in DNA: TGTGCCAGCAGCCCGGAATCTCCGGGAGCGGCAGATACGCAGTATTTT.